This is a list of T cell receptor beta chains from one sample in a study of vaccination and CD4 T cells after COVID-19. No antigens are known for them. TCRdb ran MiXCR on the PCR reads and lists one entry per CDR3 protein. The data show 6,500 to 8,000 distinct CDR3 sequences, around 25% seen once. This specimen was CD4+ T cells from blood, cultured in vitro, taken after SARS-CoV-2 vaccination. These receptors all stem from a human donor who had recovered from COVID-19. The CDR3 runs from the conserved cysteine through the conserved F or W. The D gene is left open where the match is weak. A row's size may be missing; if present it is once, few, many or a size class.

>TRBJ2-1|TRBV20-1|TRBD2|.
TGCAGTGCTAATCCGGACCCCGGACTAGCGGTTTACAATGAGCAGTTCTTC
CSANPDPGLAVYNEQFF
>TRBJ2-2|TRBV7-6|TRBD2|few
TGTGCCAGCAGCCCCGGACTAGCAGTGAACACCGGGGAGCTGTTTTTT
CASSPGLAVNTGELFF
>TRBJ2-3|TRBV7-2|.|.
TGTGCCAGCAGCCCCTCCCGCACAGATACGCAGTATTTT
CASSPSRTDTQYF
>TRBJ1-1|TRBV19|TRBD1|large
TGTGCCAGTAGTATTCTGTACAGGGGGAGGACTGAAGCTTTCTTT
CASSILYRGRTEAFF
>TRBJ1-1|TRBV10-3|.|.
TGTGCCATCAGTGTTCAGGGGTGGAACACTGAAGCTTTCTTT
CAISVQGWNTEAFF
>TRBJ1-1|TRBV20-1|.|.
TGCAGTGCTGTGGACGGAACGCGGAACACTGAAGCTTTCTTT
CSAVDGTRNTEAFF
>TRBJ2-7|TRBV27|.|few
TGTGCCAGCAGTCCAAGGGCAACCTACTCCTACGAGCAGTACTTC
CASSPRATYSYEQYF
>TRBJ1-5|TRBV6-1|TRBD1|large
TGTGCCAACCAAGTGGACAGGGCTTTCCAGCCCCAGCATTTT
CANQVDRAFQPQHF
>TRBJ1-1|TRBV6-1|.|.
TGTGCCAGCAAATACGGTATTGTCACTGAAGCTTTCTTT
CASKYGIVTEAFF
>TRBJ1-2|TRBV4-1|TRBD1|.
TGCGCCAGCAGCCAAAATTTGTTAGGCAGGGGGACAATCCCCTATGGCTACACCTTC
CASSQNLLGRGTIPYGYTF
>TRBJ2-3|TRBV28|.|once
TGTGCCAGCAGTACCCAGGACGGGCTAGGTACGCAGTATTTT
CASSTQDGLGTQYF
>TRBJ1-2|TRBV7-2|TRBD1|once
TGTGCCAGCAGCTCCCGAGGCGGGACAGACGATACCAACTATGGCTACACCTTC
CASSSRGGTDDTNYGYTF
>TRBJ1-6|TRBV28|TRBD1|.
TGTGCCAGCAGTTTATCTAGGACAGGGAATTCACCCCTCCACTTT
CASSLSRTGNSPLHF
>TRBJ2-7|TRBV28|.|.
TGTGCCAGCAGACCTACCGCCGGGGGCACCCATGACTTC
CASRPTAGGTHDF
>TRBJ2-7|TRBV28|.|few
TGTGCCAGCAGCTGGACGGCCGGGGAGCAGTACTTC
CASSWTAGEQYF
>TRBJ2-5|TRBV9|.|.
TGTGCCAGCAGCGTAGGGGGCGGCCCCGCTACGGAGACCCAGTACTTC
CASSVGGGPATETQYF
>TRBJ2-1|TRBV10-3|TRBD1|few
TGTGCCATCAGTGGCGGACTGGGGGACAGCTCCTACAATGAGCAGTTCTTC
CAISGGLGDSSYNEQFF
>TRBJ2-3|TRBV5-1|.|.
TGCGCCAGCAGCTTGGGGTACGAAGATACGCAGTATTTT
CASSLGYEDTQYF
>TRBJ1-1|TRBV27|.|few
TGTGCCAGCAGTACGAGGTGGAACACTGAAGCTTTCTTT
CASSTRWNTEAFF
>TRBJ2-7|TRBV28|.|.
TGTGCCAGCAGCTCCCGCCGGGGCGACTACGAGCAGTACTTC
CASSSRRGDYEQYF
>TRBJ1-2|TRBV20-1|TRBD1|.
TGCAGTGCTCAGACAGGGGGTCGTAACTATGGCTACACCTTC
CSAQTGGRNYGYTF
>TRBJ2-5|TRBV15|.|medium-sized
TGTGCCACCAGCAGAGATCAGCTGGGGGCGAAGGAGACCCAGTACTTC
CATSRDQLGAKETQYF
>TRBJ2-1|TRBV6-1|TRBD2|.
TGTGCCAGCATTCCTAGCGGGAGAAACGAGCAGTTCTTC
CASIPSGRNEQFF
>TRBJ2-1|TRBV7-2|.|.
TGTGCCAGCAGCTTAGCTCACAGGTCCAATGAGCAGTTCTTC
CASSLAHRSNEQFF
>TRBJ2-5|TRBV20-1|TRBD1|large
TGCAGTGCTAGTAGGCAGGGGGTTGGAGAGACCCAGTACTTC
CSASRQGVGETQYF
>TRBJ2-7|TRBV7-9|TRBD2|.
TGTGCCAGCAGCTTGTACGGGGGGTCGGGAGTACGGCAGTACTTC
CASSLYGGSGVRQYF
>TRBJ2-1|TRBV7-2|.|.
TGTGCCAGCAGCCGCGCCCCGACTAGTCAAAGCCATGAGCAGTTCTTC
CASSRAPTSQSHEQFF
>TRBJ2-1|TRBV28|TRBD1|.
TGTGCCAGCAGTTATGGGACAGGCCACAATGAGCAGTTCTTC
CASSYGTGHNEQFF
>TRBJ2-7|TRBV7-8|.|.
TGTGCCAGCAGCTTAGAAACACTAGTTAGGAACGAGCAGTACTTC
CASSLETLVRNEQYF
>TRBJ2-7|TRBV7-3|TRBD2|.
TGTGCCAGCAGCCCCGGGGGGGGTAGCGGGGCCTACGAGCAGTACTTC
CASSPGGGSGAYEQYF
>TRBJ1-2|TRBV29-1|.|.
TGCAGCGTTGGCATGGGGCGCGATGGCTACACCTTC
CSVGMGRDGYTF
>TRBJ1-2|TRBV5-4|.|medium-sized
TGTGCCAGCAGCGATAAGGGAACGGCCGCCTATGGCTACACCTTC
CASSDKGTAAYGYTF
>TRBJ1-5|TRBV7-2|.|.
TGTGCCAGCAGCCGGCCAGGGTTTCGCAATCAGCCCCAGCATTTT
CASSRPGFRNQPQHF
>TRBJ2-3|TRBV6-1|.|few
TGTGCCAGCAGTGAGTTTCGGGGACGCACAGATACGCAGTATTTT
CASSEFRGRTDTQYF
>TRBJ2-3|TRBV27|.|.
TGTGCCAGCAGCCTAAGGGGGGGTGGAGATACGCAGTATTTT
CASSLRGGGDTQYF
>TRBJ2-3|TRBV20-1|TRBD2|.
TGCAGTGCTTTTCTAGCGGGGTTCGCAGATACGCAGTATTTT
CSAFLAGFADTQYF
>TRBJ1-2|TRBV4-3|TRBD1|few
TGCGCCAGCAGCCAGGGTACAGGGGCGGACTATGGCTACACCTTC
CASSQGTGADYGYTF
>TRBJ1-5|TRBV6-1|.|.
TGTGCCAGCCGAGGACAGATATCTCAGCCCCAGCATTTT
CASRGQISQPQHF
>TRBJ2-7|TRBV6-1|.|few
TGTGCCAGCAGTCCCCTCAGGACCGGCTACGAGCAGTACTTC
CASSPLRTGYEQYF
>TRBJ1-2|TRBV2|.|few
TGTGCCAGCAGTGGCCAGGGATTAGGCTACACCTTC
CASSGQGLGYTF
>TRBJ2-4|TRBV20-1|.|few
TGCAGTGCTAGAGATGCCGGGAGCCACATTCAGTACTTC
CSARDAGSHIQYF
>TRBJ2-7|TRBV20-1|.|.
TGCAGTGCCCCAGGCGGGGTGAAGTACGAGCAGTACTTC
CSAPGGVKYEQYF
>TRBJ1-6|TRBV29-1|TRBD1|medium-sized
TGCAGCGTCAGACAGGGCGGGAATTCACCCCTCCACTTT
CSVRQGGNSPLHF
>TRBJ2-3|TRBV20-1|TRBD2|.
TGCAGTGCTAGGGCTCCGACTAGCCCGGATACGCAGTATTTT
CSARAPTSPDTQYF
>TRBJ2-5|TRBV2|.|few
TGTGCCAGCAGTGAAGGGGCAGGGGGGCAAGAGACCCAGTACTTC
CASSEGAGGQETQYF
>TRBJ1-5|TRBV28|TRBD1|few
TGTGCCAGCAGTACCCCGGGACAGGGCAATCAGCCCCAGCATTTT
CASSTPGQGNQPQHF
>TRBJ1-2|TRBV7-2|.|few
TGTGCCAGCAGCTTAGCGGGGGGGGTTAACTATGGCTACACCTTC
CASSLAGGVNYGYTF
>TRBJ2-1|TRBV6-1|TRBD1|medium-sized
TGTGCCAGCCATACCGGGACAGGGGGGTTCAATGAGCAGTTCTTC
CASHTGTGGFNEQFF
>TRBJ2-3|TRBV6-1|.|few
TGTGCCAGCCCCAAGGGGGGGCCCACAGATACGCAGTATTTT
CASPKGGPTDTQYF
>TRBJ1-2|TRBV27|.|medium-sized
TGTGCCAGCAGTCTGCGGGGGGCGCAGGGCTACACCTTC
CASSLRGAQGYTF
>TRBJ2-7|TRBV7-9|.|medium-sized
TGTGCCAGCAGCTCATTTACCGGGACGAGCGCTTTCCTGTACTTC
CASSSFTGTSAFLYF
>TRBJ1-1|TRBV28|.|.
TGTGTCGCTGGGGGGGGGCGTAGAACTGAAGCTTTCTTT
CVAGGGRRTEAFF
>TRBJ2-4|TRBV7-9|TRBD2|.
TGTGCCAGCAGCCCCGGGGGGGGGTACATTCAGTACTTC
CASSPGGGYIQYF
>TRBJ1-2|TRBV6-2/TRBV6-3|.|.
TGTGCCAGCAATTACTCGCCGGGGGCGCTGGATGGCTACACCTTC
CASNYSPGALDGYTF
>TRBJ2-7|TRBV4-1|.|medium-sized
TGCGCCAGCAGCCAAGAGGGGGGCAGACCCTATTCCTACGAGCAGTACTTC
CASSQEGGRPYSYEQYF
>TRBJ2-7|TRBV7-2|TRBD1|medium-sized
TGTGCCAGCAGCTTGTACAGGGGCTACGAGCAGTACTTC
CASSLYRGYEQYF
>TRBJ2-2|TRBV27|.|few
TGTGCCAGCAGCCCCAGCCGGGCGGCGAACACCGGGGAGCTGTTTTTT
CASSPSRAANTGELFF
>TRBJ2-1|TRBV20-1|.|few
TGCAGTGCTAGGTCTTACAATGAGCAGTTCTTC
CSARSYNEQFF
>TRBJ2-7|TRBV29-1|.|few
TGCAGCGTTCCGGGGACGGTCTACGAGCAGTACTTC
CSVPGTVYEQYF
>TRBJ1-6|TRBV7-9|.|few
TGTGCCAGCCGACGGACCTCAGATTCACCCCTCCACTTT
CASRRTSDSPLHF